Shown below are 27 T cell receptor beta chains from a single sample sequenced in a study of T cells in Graves' hyperthyroidism and ophthalmopathy. Template material for amplifying TCR beta CDR3 regions consisted of RNA transcripts. Carried out on the TCR CDR3, a first-round RT-PCR used the HTBI primer set. TCRdb itself ran the multiplex PCR reads through MiXCR, one entry per CDR3 protein. The sample includes about 210,000 distinct CDR3 sequences, 15% to 20% seen only once; the top ten take over 35%. The sequenced sample consisted of blood. These receptors originate from a man aged 35-49 years with Graves' hyperthyroidism.

This clonotype was observed many times. This rearrangement joins TRBV7-6 to TRBJ2-3, with D uncertain. The CDR3 totals 13 residues. Deletions cut 4 bases from V and 0 bases from J, with 5 bases between. From germline, CDR1 is SGHVS and CDR2 FNYEAQ. The CDR3: CASSWASTDTQYF. In DNA form, the CDR3 reads TGTGCCAGCAGCTGGGCTAGCACAGATACGCAGTATTTT.

This clonotype was seen at least ten times. The rearrangement uses TRBV20-1 and TRBJ2-1; 13 bases line up with TRBD2. The CDR3 consists of 14 residues. Germline loops: CDR1 DFQATT, CDR2 SNEGSKA (reference sequence). After removal of 5 bases from V and 5 bases from J, the junction contained 3 bases not matched to a gene. CDR3 nucleotides: TGCAGTGCTCAGACTAGCGGGGGGAACAATGAGCAGTTCTTC. This translates into CSAQTSGGNNEQFF.

Many counts were recorded for this clonotype. V usage is TRBV11-2 and J usage is TRBJ2-5, with 9 nucleotides matching TRBD2. J lost 4 bases, V lost 8 bases, and 8 bases had no gene match. This CDR3 is 14 amino acids long. The germline gives CDR1 SGHAT, CDR2 FQNNGV. The CDR3 sequence: CASGTGGLAETQYF. CDR3 in DNA: TGTGCCAGCGGAACGGGGGGACTAGCAGAGACCCAGTACTTC. Based on the CDR3 plus reference TRBV11-2 and TRBJ2-5, the full variable domain is EAGVAQSPRYKIIEKRQSVAFWCNPISGHATLYWYQQILGQGPKLLIQFQNNGVVDDSQLPKDRFSAERLKGVDSTLKIQPAKLEDSAVYLCASGTGGLAETQYFGPGTRLLVL.

Only a few counts were recorded for this clonotype. The J gene is TRBJ2-2, the V gene TRBV5-4; 9 nucleotides line up with TRBD1. V gave up 3 bases and J gave up 5 bases; unmatched junction bases: 8. The CDR3 is 16 residues long. The germline gives CDR1 SGHNT, CDR2 YYREEE (reference sequence). CDR3 loop: CASSSSTGGVTGELFF. For the CDR3, the DNA is TGTGCCAGCAGCTCTTCGACAGGGGGAGTGACCGGGGAGCTGTTTTTT.

This clonotype was counted a few times. The chain uses TRBV5-5 and TRBJ1-5, with unresolved D. The V gene's germline CDR1 is SGHKS and CDR2 YYEKEE (reference sequence). Deletions cut 0 bases from V and 4 bases from J, with 14 bases between. The CDR3 covers 16 residues. The CDR3 loop is CASSLGPHSGNQPQHF. CDR3 DNA: TGTGCCAGCAGCTTGGGTCCCCATTCAGGAAATCAGCCCCAGCATTTT.

This clonotype was detected ten times or more. The genes are TRBV12-3 or TRBV12-4 and TRBJ2-2; TRBD2 is a possible D gene (6 bases). V gave up 5 bases and J gave up 4 bases, with 20 bases separating them. The CDR3 is 17 amino acids. CDR3 in amino acids: CASSPSRGTHFTGELFF. DNA for the CDR3: TGTGCCAGCAGTCCGTCGCGGGGAACCCACTTCACCGGGGAGCTGTTTTTT.

This clonotype has only a few counts. This sequence joins TRBV24-1 and TRBJ1-6; 7 positions agree with TRBD1. J lost 5 bases, V lost 2 bases, and 2 bases had no gene match. Germline V gives CDR1 KGHDR, CDR2 SFDVKD. This CDR3 region has 15 residues. The CDR3 loop reads CATSDSGTDNSPLHF. The DNA for the CDR3 is TGTGCCACCAGTGATTCCGGGACAGATAATTCACCCCTCCACTTT.

Ten or more counts support this clonotype. The J gene is TRBJ2-7, the V gene TRBV7-2; 10 nucleotides align to TRBD1. The CDR3 sequence is 14 residues long. The germline V gene has CDR1 SGHTA and CDR2 FQGNSA. The junction had 2 bases not matched to a gene; V was cut back by 3 bases and J by 3 bases. CDR3: CASSFGQGDYEQYF. The DNA of the CDR3 is TGTGCCAGCAGCTTCGGACAGGGGGACTACGAGCAGTACTTC.

Note on this clonotype: A much larger clone differs by one base, so this may be a read error. V and J are TRBV5-1 and TRBJ2-7, with TRBD1 matching over 7 bases. After removal of 4 bases from V and 7 bases from J, the junction contained 8 bases not matched to a gene. The CDR3 spans 13 residues. Per the germline V gene, CDR1 is SGHRS and CDR2 is YFSETQ. As DNA, the CDR3 is TGCGCCAGCAGCCATGAACAGGGGTTGGAGCAGTACTTC. The encoded protein is CASSHEQGLEQYF.

This clonotype was detected a few times. The J gene is TRBJ1-1, the V gene TRBV11-2, with D uncertain. Germline CDR1 is SGHAT and CDR2 is FQNNGV. The CDR3 is 12 residues long. Trimming removed 5 bases at V and 11 bases at J, with 15 bases between. The CDR3 DNA reads TGTGCCAGCAGCATCAAGGGTCCGGGGGCTTTCTTT. This translates into CASSIKGPGAFF.

The chain employs TRBV7-3 and TRBJ1-3, with unresolved D. Germline lookup yields CDR1 SGHTA and CDR2 FQGTGA. The V end lost 4 bases, the J end lost 0 bases, and 7 bases lay between the germline ends. CDR3 size: 14 residues. The CDR3 DNA sequence: TGTGCCAGCAGCTCCCCCGCCTCTGGAAACACCATATATTTT. This encodes CASSSPASGNTIYF.

This clonotype has more than one count but fewer than ten. A read error may be the cause here, since a much bigger clone is one base away. In DNA, the CDR3 is TGCGCCAGCAGCAGGGACGGGGGATGGGAAAAACTGTTTTTT. It specifies CASSRDGGWEKLFF. The rearrangement links TRBV5-1 to TRBJ1-4, with D perhaps TRBD1 (5 bases). The V gene lost 4 bases and the J gene lost 8 bases, with 15 bases spanning the gap. Per germline, CDR1 SGHRS and CDR2 YFSETQ. The CDR3 length is 14 residues.

In the case of this clonotype: A read error may explain this, as a much larger clone is one base away. The J gene is TRBJ2-5, the V gene TRBV6-2 or TRBV6-3; D uncertain. The CDR3 contains 14 residues. Germline assignment: CDR1 MNHEY and CDR2 SVGEGT. CDR3 in amino acids: CASSQTGPRETRYF. The CDR3, as DNA: TGTGCCAGCAGTCAGACCGGACCTCGAGAGACCCGGTACTTC.

This clonotype was recorded at least ten times. The CDR3 region is CASRTGSSYEQYF. The CDR3 DNA reads TGTGCCAGCAGGACAGGGTCCTCCTACGAGCAGTACTTC. This chain uses TRBV7-9 with TRBJ2-7; 7 bases map to TRBD1. CDR3 length: 13 residues. J lost 0 bases, V lost 6 bases, and 2 bases had no gene match. Looked up from germline, CDR1 is SEHNR and CDR2 is FQNEAQ (reference sequence).

Ten or more counts support this clonotype. V and J are TRBV3-1 and TRBJ2-5; D is perhaps TRBD1 or TRBD2 (5 bases each). The germline CDR1 and CDR2 sequences are LGHDT and YNNKEL (reference sequence). The CDR3 spans 13 residues. The V and J ends lost 4 bases and 0 bases respectively, with 6 bases between them. The CDR3 sequence is CASSPGHQETQYF. The CDR3 DNA reads TGTGCCAGCAGCCCGGGACACCAAGAGACCCAGTACTTC.

The chain combines TRBV2 with TRBJ2-4; TRBD1 agrees at 8 bases. CDR1 is SNHLY, CDR2 FYNNEI, per germline. The CDR3 totals 15 residues. V lost 2 bases to trimming and J lost 7 bases; unmatched junction nucleotides: 7. The CDR3 protein is CASSERQGLGNIQYF. As DNA, the CDR3 is TGTGCCAGCAGTGAACGACAGGGGCTAGGGAACATTCAGTACTTC.

This clonotype showed up just a few times. The V gene is TRBV10-3, the J gene TRBJ2-5, with 12 bases that match TRBD2. The ends lost 6 bases at V and 1 base at J; junction bases unmatched: 9. The length of the CDR3 is 17 residues. The germline V gene has CDR1 ENHRY and CDR2 SYGVKD. The CDR3 region has the DNA TGTGCCATCAGCGGGAGATGGACTAGCGGGGTCCAAGAGACCCAGTACTTC. Its protein product is CAISGRWTSGVQETQYF.

This clonotype was counted at least ten times. CDR3 DNA sequence: TGTGCCAGCAGCTTGGGCAGGGAAGGGAACTATGGCTACACCTTC. Translated, it gives CASSLGREGNYGYTF. The gene calls are TRBV5-4 and TRBJ1-2, with D possibly matching TRBD1 (5 bases). The V end was cut by 0 bases, the J end by 2 bases, with 11 bases between. The CDR3 sequence is 15 residues long. Germline V gives CDR1 SGHNT, CDR2 YYREEE (reference sequence).

This clonotype was found many times. The chain joins TRBV6-2 or TRBV6-3 to TRBJ2-1; 9 nucleotides match TRBD1. With 5 bases clipped from V and 8 bases from J, the junction kept 16 bases outside the gene matches. The germline V gene encodes CDR1 MNHEY and CDR2 SVGEGT. The CDR3 length is 17 residues. As DNA, the CDR3 is TGTGCCAGCAGTGCCATGCCGGGACAGGGAGCCGTGGATGAGCAGTTCTTC. Residues: CASSAMPGQGAVDEQFF.

In DNA, the CDR3 is TGTGCCAGCAGTGTGGGTAGAAATCAGCCCCAGCATTTT. Encoded protein: CASSVGRNQPQHF. This sequence joins TRBV6-4 and TRBJ1-5; D ambiguous. The CDR3 loop spans 13 amino acids. V was pared by 4 bases and J by 4 bases, with 8 bases between. The germline V gene has CDR1 MRHNA and CDR2 SNTAGT.

J is TRBJ2-7 and V is TRBV9; 8 nucleotides agree with TRBD2. This CDR3 contains 14 residues. Germline V gene data show CDR1 as SGDLS and CDR2 as YYNGEE. The ends lost 1 base at V and 6 bases at J; junction bases unmatched: 6. CDR3 protein: CASSVTPGRAEQYF. The DNA for the CDR3 is TGTGCCAGCAGCGTAACTCCCGGGAGGGCCGAGCAGTACTTC. The full variable domain, rest sourced from reference TRBV9 and TRBJ2-7, is DSGVTQTPKHLITATGQRVTLRCSPRSGDLSVYWYQQSLDQGLQFLIQYYNGEERAKGNILERFSAQQFPDLHSELNLSSLELGDSALYFCASSVTPGRAEQYFGPGTRLTVT.

There are many counts of this clonotype. This chain connects TRBV4-2 to TRBJ1-1, with a possible D match to TRBD1 (6 bases). V gave up 4 bases and J gave up 8 bases, with 20 bases separating them. In germline, CDR1 is LGHNA, CDR2 YNFKEQ. The CDR3 runs to 15 residues. The CDR3 sequence is CASSLEGVGGLEAFF. The CDR3, as DNA: TGTGCCAGCAGCCTGGAAGGAGTAGGGGGTCTCGAAGCTTTCTTT.

This clonotype was observed many times. The chain has TRBV28 and TRBJ2-2; D assignment may be TRBD1 or TRBD2 (6 bases each). The V end was cut by 10 bases, the J end by 6 bases, with 24 bases between. This CDR3 is built from 16 residues. CDR1 is MDHEN, CDR2 SYDVKM, per germline. The CDR3 DNA is TGTGCCACCCAAGGGGGGTCAGAGGGCTTGTCCGGGGAGCTGTTTTTT. It codes for CATQGGSEGLSGELFF.

This clonotype was recorded many times. The chain uses TRBV5-1 and TRBJ1-1, with a tentative D call TRBD1 (5 bases). The CDR3 is 14 amino acids. V shed 5 bases and J shed 1 base, with 12 bases lying between them. From germline, CDR1 is SGHRS and CDR2 YFSETQ. The CDR3 DNA follows: TGCGCCAGCAGAGCAATTACAGGGAACACTGAAGCTTTCTTT. It is translated as CASRAITGNTEAFF.

The V call is TRBV13, the J call TRBJ2-1, with a weak D call TRBD2 (7 bases). V lost 5 bases, J lost 5 bases, and 16 bases lay in between. The CDR3 runs 15 residues. Per germline, CDR1 PRHDT and CDR2 FYEKMQ (reference sequence). CDR3 in DNA: TGTGCCAGCAGCCCGAGGGGGGGCGCTCACAATGAGCAGTTCTTC. This sequence encodes CASSPRGGAHNEQFF.

This clonotype has ten or more counts. The chain employs TRBV7-2 and TRBJ1-4, with TRBD1 as a possible D gene (5 bases). The V end was cut by 2 bases, the J end by 6 bases, with 10 bases between. This CDR3 contains 14 residues. Germline CDR1 reads SGHTA; CDR2 reads FQGNSA. CDR3 in amino acids: CASSLQGPDEKLFF. The CDR3 nucleotides are TGTGCCAGCAGCTTACAGGGTCCGGATGAAAAACTGTTTTTT.

This clonotype came up a few times. V usage is TRBV6-4 and J usage is TRBJ2-7; D gene ambiguous. The CDR3 loop spans 13 amino acids. Germline lookup yields CDR1 MRHNA and CDR2 SNTAGT. Trimming left V 8 bases short and J 3 bases short, with 14 bases between. The CDR3 region has the DNA TGTGCCAGCGAAGAGGCGGTTAACTACGAGCAGTACTTC. As protein: CASEEAVNYEQYF.